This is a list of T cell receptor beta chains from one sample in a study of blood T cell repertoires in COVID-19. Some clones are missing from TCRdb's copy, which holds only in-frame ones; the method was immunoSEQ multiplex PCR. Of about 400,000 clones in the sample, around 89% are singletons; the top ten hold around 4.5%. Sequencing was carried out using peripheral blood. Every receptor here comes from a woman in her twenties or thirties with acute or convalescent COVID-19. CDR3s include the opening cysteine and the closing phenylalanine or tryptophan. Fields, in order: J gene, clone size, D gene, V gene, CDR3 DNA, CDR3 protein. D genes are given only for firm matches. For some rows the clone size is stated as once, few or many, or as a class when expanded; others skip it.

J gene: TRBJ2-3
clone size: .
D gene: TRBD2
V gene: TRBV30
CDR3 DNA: TGTGCCTGGAGTGTTGGTCGGGGGGGAATCACAGATACGCAGTATTTT
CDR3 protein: CAWSVGRGGITDTQYF

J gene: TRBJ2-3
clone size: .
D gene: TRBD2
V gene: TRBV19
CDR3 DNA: TGTGCCAGTAGAATGGCGGGGGGGAGCACAGATACGCAGTATTTT
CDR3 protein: CASRMAGGSTDTQYF

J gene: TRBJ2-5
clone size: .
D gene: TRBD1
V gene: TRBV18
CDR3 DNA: TGTGCCAGCTCAGCTCCCGGGACAGAGCAAGAGACCCAGTACTTC
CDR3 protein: CASSAPGTEQETQYF

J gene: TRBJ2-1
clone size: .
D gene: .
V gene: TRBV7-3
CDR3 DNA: TGTGCCAGCAGCTTAATCGGCGGGGGCAGGGAGGTTGAGCAGTTCTTC
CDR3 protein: CASSLIGGGREVEQFF

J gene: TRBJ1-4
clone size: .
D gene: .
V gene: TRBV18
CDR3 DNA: TGTGCCAGCTCACGACAGGCGGTAGAAGAAAAACTGTTTTTT
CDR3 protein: CASSRQAVEEKLFF

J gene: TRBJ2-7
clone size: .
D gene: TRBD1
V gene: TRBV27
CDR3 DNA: TGTGCCAGCAGCCCGGGACAGGGAGTAAAGGAGCAGTACTTC
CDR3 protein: CASSPGQGVKEQYF

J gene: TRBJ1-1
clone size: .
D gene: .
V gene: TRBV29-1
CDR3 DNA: TGCAGCGTTGAACGGGGGTCTGAAGCTTTCTTT
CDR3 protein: CSVERGSEAFF

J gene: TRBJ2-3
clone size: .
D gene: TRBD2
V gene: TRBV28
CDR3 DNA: TGTGCCAGCAGTGGCGGGGGGGCCGGCGATGGAGATACGCAGTATTTT
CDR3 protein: CASSGGGAGDGDTQYF

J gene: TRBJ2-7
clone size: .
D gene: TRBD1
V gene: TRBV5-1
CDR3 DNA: TGCGCCAGCAGCTTGGCAGGGGGAGCCTACGAGCAGTACTTC
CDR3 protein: CASSLAGGAYEQYF

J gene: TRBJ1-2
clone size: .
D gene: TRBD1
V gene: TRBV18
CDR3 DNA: TGTGCCAGCTCACCAACCGGGCTGGACAGGGCTGGCTACACCTTC
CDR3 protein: CASSPTGLDRAGYTF

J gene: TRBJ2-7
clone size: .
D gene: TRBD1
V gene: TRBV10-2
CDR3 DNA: TGCGCCAGCGGCCATACAGGGGGCTTGTACGAGCAGTACTTC
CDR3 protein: CASGHTGGLYEQYF

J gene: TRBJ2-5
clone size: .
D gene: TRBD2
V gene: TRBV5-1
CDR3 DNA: TGCGCCAGCAGCTACCTAGCGGGTCCGGAGGAGACCCAGTACTTC
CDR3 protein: CASSYLAGPEETQYF

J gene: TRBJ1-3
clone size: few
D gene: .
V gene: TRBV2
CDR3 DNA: TGTGCAGCGGGTTCTGGAAACACCATATATTTT
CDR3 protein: CAAGSGNTIYF

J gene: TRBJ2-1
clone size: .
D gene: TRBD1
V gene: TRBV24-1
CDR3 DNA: TGTGCCACCAGTGATGGGCCGACAGGGGAGTTCTTC
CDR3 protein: CATSDGPTGEFF

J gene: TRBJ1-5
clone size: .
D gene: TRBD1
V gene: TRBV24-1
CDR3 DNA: TGTGCCAACTCTGATGACAGGGTACCAAGCAATCAGCCCCAGCATTTT
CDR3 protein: CANSDDRVPSNQPQHF